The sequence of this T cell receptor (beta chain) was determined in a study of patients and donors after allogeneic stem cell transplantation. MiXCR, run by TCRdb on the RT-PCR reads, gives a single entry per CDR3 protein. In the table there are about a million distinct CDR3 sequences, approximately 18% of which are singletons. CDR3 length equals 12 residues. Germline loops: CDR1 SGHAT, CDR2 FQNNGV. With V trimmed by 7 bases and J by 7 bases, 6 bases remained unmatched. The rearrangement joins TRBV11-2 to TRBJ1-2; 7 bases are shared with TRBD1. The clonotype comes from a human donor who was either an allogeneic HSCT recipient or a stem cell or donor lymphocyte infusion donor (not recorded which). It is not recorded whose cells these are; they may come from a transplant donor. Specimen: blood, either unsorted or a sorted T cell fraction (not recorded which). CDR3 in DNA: TGTGCCAGCAACCACAGGGGCGGTGGCTACACCTTC. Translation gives CASNHRGGGYTF.